What follows is one TCR beta chain and its context. The sample is drawn from a study of blood T cell repertoires in COVID-19. The CDR3 runs 15 residues. Germline CDR1 SGHNT, CDR2 YYREEE (reference sequence). Trimming pared 3 bases from V and 6 bases from J, leaving 19 bases between. Study members were between about 18 and 100 years old and lived in 24 US regions. Clinical histories supplied by participants themselves formed the basis of cohort assignment. Per the original methods: Estimates of nucleated cell counts were drawn from the amplification of reference gene primers. Libraries were prepared by immunoSEQ multiplex PCR; TCRdb keeps only in-frame clonotypes and omits some of them. That table supplies the V and J calls and clone size; D and trimming were determined from the DNA. The table lists around 190,000 clones, about 87% of them singletons.

Input material: PBMCs or T cells enriched from blood (not recorded which). This chain links TRBV5-4 with TRBJ2-7; a possible D gene is TRBD2 (5 bases). The receptor was derived from a man aged 18 to 29 with acute COVID-19. The CDR3 DNA sequence: TGTGCCAGCAGCTATGTCGGTGGAGGAACTATCGAGCAGTACTTC. The encoded protein is CASSYVGGGTIEQYF. Based on the CDR3 plus reference TRBV5-4 and TRBJ2-7, the full variable domain is ETGVTQSPTHLIKTRGQQVTLRCSSQSGHNTVSWYQQALGQGPQFIFQYYREEENGRGNFPPRFSGLQFPNYSSELNVNALELDDSALYLCASSYVGGGTIEQYFGPGTRLTVT.